This TCR beta chain was found in a study of shared clonotypes between healthy human individuals. Regarding this clone: Its antigen is unknown.

Findings and caveats of the study: A generally larger estimated richness was seen in naive subsets than in memory subsets. All-four-donor shared clonotypes had higher generation probabilities than non-shared clonotypes did.

Repertoires were generated with immunoSEQ multiplex PCR, while TCRdb's copy carries only in-frame clones and drops some. The table shows millions of clones, with 93% occurring only once. The investigators split CD4+ cells into a CD45RA+ naive subset and a CD45RA-negative memory subset. V was cut by 1 base and J by 1 base, with 15 bases left in between. The CDR3 runs 16 residues. CDR1 is SQVTM, CDR2 ANQGSEA, per germline. The sequence derives from a man aged 18 to 29 in good health. Some clones in this sample may be carry-over from other donors' samples. The sequenced material came from naive CD4+ T cells from PBMCs. The subset: CD45RA+ positively selected. This chain links TRBV29-1 with TRBJ2-3; D perhaps matches TRBD2 (6 bases). CDR3 protein: CSVEVGGAIRTDTQYF. The CDR3 nucleotides are TGCAGCGTTGAAGTCGGAGGGGCAATACGCACAGATACGCAGTATTTT.